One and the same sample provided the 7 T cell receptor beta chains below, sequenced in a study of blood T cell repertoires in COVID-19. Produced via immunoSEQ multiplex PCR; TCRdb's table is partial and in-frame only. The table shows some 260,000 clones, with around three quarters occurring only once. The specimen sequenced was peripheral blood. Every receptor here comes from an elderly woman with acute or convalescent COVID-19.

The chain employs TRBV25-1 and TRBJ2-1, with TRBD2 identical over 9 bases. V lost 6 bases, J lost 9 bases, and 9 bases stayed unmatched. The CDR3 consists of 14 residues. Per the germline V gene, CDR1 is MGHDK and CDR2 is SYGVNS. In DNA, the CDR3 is TGTGCCAGCAGGGATTTGGGACTAGCTTCTGAGCAGTTCTTC. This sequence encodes CASRDLGLASEQFF.

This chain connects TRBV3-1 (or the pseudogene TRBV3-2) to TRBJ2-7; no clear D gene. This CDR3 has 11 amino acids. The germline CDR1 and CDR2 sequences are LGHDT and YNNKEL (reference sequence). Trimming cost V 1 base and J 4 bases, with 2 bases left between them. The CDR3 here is CASSQAYEQYF. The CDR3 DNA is TGTGCCAGCAGCCAAGCATACGAGCAGTACTTC.

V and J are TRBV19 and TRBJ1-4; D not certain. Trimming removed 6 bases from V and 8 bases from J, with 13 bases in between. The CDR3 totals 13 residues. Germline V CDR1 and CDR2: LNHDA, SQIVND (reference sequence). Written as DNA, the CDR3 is TGTGCCAGTAGCCCGGGAGGAAACGAAAAACTGTTTTTT. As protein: CASSPGGNEKLFF.

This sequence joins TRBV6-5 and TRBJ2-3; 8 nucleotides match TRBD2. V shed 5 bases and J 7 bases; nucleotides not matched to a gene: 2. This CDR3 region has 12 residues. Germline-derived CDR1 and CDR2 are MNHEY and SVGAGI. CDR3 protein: CASSPGGNTQYF. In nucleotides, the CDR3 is TGTGCCAGCAGTCCGGGGGGGAATACGCAGTATTTT.

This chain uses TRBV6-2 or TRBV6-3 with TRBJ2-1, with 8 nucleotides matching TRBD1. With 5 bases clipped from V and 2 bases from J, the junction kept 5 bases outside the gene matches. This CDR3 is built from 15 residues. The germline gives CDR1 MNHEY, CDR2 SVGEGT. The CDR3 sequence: CASSAGTGPYNEQFF. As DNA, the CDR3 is TGTGCCAGCAGTGCCGGGACAGGACCCTACAATGAGCAGTTCTTC.

The CDR3 DNA sequence: TGTGCCAGCAGCCGTTCCAACCCTAGCGGGCGATACTACGAGCAGTACTTC. It specifies CASSRSNPSGRYYEQYF. The J gene is TRBJ2-7, the V gene TRBV3-1 (or the pseudogene TRBV3-2), with 8 bases aligning to TRBD2. The J segment lost 3 bases and the V segment lost 4 bases, leaving 14 bases of the junction unmatched. This CDR3 has 17 residues. Germline V lookup: CDR1 LGHDT, CDR2 YNNKEL (reference sequence).

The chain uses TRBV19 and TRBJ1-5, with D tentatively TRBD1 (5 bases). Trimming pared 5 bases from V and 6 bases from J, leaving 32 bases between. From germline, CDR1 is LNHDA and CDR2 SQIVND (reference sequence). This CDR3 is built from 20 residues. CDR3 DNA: TGTGCCAGTAGTTCGTTGTCTTTCCCAGGGAGGGTTTCGTTCAGTCAGCCCCAGCATTTT. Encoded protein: CASSSLSFPGRVSFSQPQHF.